Sequencing of this TCR beta chain was carried out in a study of blood T cell repertoires in COVID-19. This table comes from immunoSEQ multiplex PCR, and its TCRdb copy is limited to in-frame clones, with some not included. In the table there are more than 300,000 clones, about 91% of which are singletons. This CDR3 spans 14 amino acids. Germline V lookup: CDR1 ENHRY, CDR2 SYGVKD. V was clipped by 11 bases and J by 5 bases; unmatched bases: 12. The chain couples TRBV10-3 to TRBJ2-5; 9 positions match TRBD1. The sample comprised peripheral blood. The clonotype originates from a woman aged 25 to 39 with COVID-19, enrolled during active disease. The CDR3 DNA sequence: TGTGCCGTGTCGGGACAGGGACGGGGGGAGACCCAGTACTTC. Translation gives CAVSGQGRGETQYF.